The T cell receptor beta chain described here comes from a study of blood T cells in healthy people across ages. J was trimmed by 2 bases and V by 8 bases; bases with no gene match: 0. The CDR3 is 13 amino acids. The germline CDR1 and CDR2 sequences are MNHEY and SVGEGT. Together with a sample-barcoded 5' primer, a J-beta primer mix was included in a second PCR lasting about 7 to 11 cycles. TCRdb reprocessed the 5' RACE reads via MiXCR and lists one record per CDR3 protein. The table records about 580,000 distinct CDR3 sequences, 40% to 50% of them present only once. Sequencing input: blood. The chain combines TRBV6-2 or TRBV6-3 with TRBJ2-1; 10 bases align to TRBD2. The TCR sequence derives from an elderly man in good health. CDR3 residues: CASGLAAYNEQFF. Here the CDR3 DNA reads TGTGCCAGCGGACTAGCGGCCTACAATGAGCAGTTCTTC.